This T cell receptor beta chain was observed in a study of cytomegalovirus exposure and HLA in healthy donors. In the PCR, 60 Vbeta and 13 Jbeta primers were used. The method was immunoSEQ multiplex PCR; TCRdb's version includes in-frame clones alone and lacks a portion of them. This table has some 180,000 clones, around three quarters appearing once. The sample holds a few counts of this clone. Sequenced: PBMCs. The TCR sequence derives from a woman between 25 and 40 years old in good health and CMV-seropositive.

CDR3 coding DNA: TGTGCCAGCAGCCGGGACAGGGGTAATGAAAAACTGTTTTTT. Residues: CASSRDRGNEKLFF. The V call is TRBV7-8, the J call TRBJ1-4; TRBD1 matches at 10 bases. V shed 5 bases, J shed 4 bases, and the junction held 1 base outside the gene matches. The CDR3 has 14 amino acids. Germline V gene sequence: CDR1 SGHVS, CDR2 FQNEAQ.